A single sample is the source of the 32 T cell receptor beta chains below, sequenced in a study of tumor-infiltrating lymphocytes in localized non-small cell lung cancer. Profiling relied on immunoSEQ multiplex PCR, and the TCRdb table lists in-frame clones only, not all of them. Counted here are roughly 9,500 clones, about two thirds occurring once; the ten biggest clones make up roughly 15%. The specimen sequenced was lung tumor tissue. The receptors were gathered from a human donor with non-small cell lung cancer.

The chain carries TRBV29-1 and TRBJ1-1, with a weak D call TRBD1 (6 bases). The V and J ends lost 6 bases and 0 bases respectively, with 14 bases between them. Looked up from germline, CDR1 is SQVTM and CDR2 is ANQGSEA. This CDR3 is 14 amino acids long. CDR3 coding DNA: TGCAGCGTCCGCGTCACAGGGATGAACACTGAAGCTTTCTTT. It encodes CSVRVTGMNTEAFF.

The J gene is TRBJ2-5, the V gene TRBV9; D remains ambiguous. The CDR3 runs to 16 residues. Trimming cost V 1 base and J 5 bases, with 18 bases left between them. CDR1 and CDR2 (germline): SGDLS, YYNGEE. The CDR3 bases are TGTGCCAGCAGCGTATCTTCTCATAATACTGGGGAGACCCAGTACTTC. It is translated as CASSVSSHNTGETQYF. The full variable domain, completed using reference TRBV9 and TRBJ2-5, is DSGVTQTPKHLITATGQRVTLRCSPRSGDLSVYWYQQSLDQGLQFLIQYYNGEERAKGNILERFSAQQFPDLHSELNLSSLELGDSALYFCASSVSSHNTGETQYFGPGTRLLVL.

The chain couples TRBV7-3 to TRBJ1-2; tentative D call: TRBD1 (5 bases). In germline, CDR1 is SGHTA, CDR2 FQGTGA. V gave up 0 bases and J gave up 8 bases, with 22 bases separating them. This CDR3 has 17 amino acids. The CDR3 region is CASSLTRRPGLVGGYTF. CDR3 nucleotides: TGTGCCAGCAGCTTAACACGTCGGCCAGGGCTCGTCGGGGGCTACACCTTC.

In DNA form, the CDR3 reads TGTGCCAGCAGCTTGGCAGCGGCGCCCACCTACGAGCAGTACTTC. This gives the protein CASSLAAAPTYEQYF. The chain combines TRBV5-4 with TRBJ2-7; the D gene is possibly TRBD2 (5 bases). V lost 0 bases and J 2 bases, leaving 12 bases between the germline ends. This CDR3 has 15 residues. Germline V gene sequence: CDR1 SGHNT, CDR2 YYREEE (reference sequence).

The chain joins TRBV5-4 to TRBJ2-7; no clear D. The ends were cut back, 3 bases at V and 3 bases at J, with 10 bases in the middle. CDR1 SGHNT and CDR2 YYREEE come from the germline V gene (reference sequence). The length of the CDR3 is 13 residues. In nucleotides, the CDR3 is TGTGCCAGCAGCTCATCGGCCGGCTACGAGCAGTACTTC. As protein: CASSSSAGYEQYF.

This clone has only a few counts. V is TRBV30 and J is TRBJ1-4, with a weak D call TRBD1 (6 bases). The V gene lost 1 base and the J gene lost 5 bases, with 17 bases spanning the gap. This CDR3 region has 16 residues. Germline CDR1 is GTSNPN and CDR2 is SVGIG (reference sequence). CDR3 bases: TGTGCCTGGAGTGCCTCGTCACAGGGAGTCAATGAAAAACTGTTTTTT. The encoded protein is CAWSASSQGVNEKLFF. The whole variable domain, filled in from reference TRBV30 and TRBJ1-4, reads SQTIHQWPATLVQPVGSPLSLECTVEGTSNPNLYWYRQAAGRGLQLLFYSVGIGQISSEVPQNLSASRPQDRQFILSSKKLLLSDSGFYLCAWSASSQGVNEKLFFGSGTQLSVL.

This chain joins TRBV18 and TRBJ1-5; TRBD1 aligns across 9 bases. The germline CDR1 and CDR2 sequences are KGHSH and LQKENI. This CDR3 is built from 20 residues. Losses at the gene ends were 3 bases for V and 2 bases for J; bases not matched to a gene: 17. This CDR3 is CASSPQSGQGFYGGNQPQHF. The CDR3 DNA follows: TGTGCCAGCTCACCCCAGTCGGGACAGGGATTCTACGGTGGCAATCAGCCCCAGCATTTT.

V and J are TRBV9 and TRBJ2-1; D is undetermined. The CDR3 totals 13 residues. V was trimmed by 0 bases and J by 6 bases, leaving 7 bases between them. The germline V gene has CDR1 SGDLS and CDR2 YYNGEE. The CDR3 sequence: CASSVDVPNEQFF. The CDR3 DNA is TGTGCCAGCAGCGTAGACGTCCCCAATGAGCAGTTCTTC. Combining the CDR3 with reference TRBV9 and TRBJ2-1 gives the whole variable domain DSGVTQTPKHLITATGQRVTLRCSPRSGDLSVYWYQQSLDQGLQFLIQYYNGEERAKGNILERFSAQQFPDLHSELNLSSLELGDSALYFCASSVDVPNEQFFGPGTRLTVL.

The chain uses TRBV14 and TRBJ2-1; the D call may be TRBD1 or TRBD2 (6 bases each). There are 16 residues in the CDR3. Trimming took off 3 bases at V and 14 bases at J, with 26 bases between the two ends. From germline, CDR1 is SGHDN and CDR2 FVKESK. The CDR3 DNA sequence: TGTGCCAGCAGCCAGACAGGAGGGGCAGAATTGTGGGACGAGTTCTTC. Its translation: CASSQTGGAELWDEFF.

The genes are TRBV7-6 and TRBJ2-2, with D uncertain. Per the germline V gene, CDR1 is SGHVS and CDR2 is FNYEAQ. This CDR3 region has 17 residues. Trimming cost V 2 bases and J 2 bases, with 15 bases left between them. This chain's CDR3 is CASSLSGVLQNTGELFF. The CDR3 region has the DNA TGTGCCAGCAGCTTATCAGGCGTACTCCAAAACACCGGGGAGCTGTTTTTT. Full variable domain (rest looked up from reference TRBV7-6 and TRBJ2-2): GAGVSQSPRYKVTKRGQDVALRCDPISGHVSLYWYRQALGQGPEFLTYFNYEAQQDKSGLPNDRFSAERPEGSISTLTIQRTEQRDSAMYRCASSLSGVLQNTGELFFGEGSRLTVL.

The chain carries TRBV7-8 and TRBJ2-7; D gene uncertain. This CDR3 contains 13 residues. Germline assignment: CDR1 SGHVS and CDR2 FQNEAQ. V shed 2 bases and J shed 2 bases, with 7 bases lying between them. The CDR3 protein is CASSLNRAYEQYF. The CDR3 coding sequence is TGTGCCAGCAGCTTAAACCGCGCCTACGAGCAGTACTTC.

V and J are TRBV6-1 and TRBJ1-6, with 8 positions matching TRBD1. The germline gives CDR1 MNHNS, CDR2 SASEGT. The CDR3 contains 16 residues. The V gene end was trimmed by 2 bases and the J gene end by 7 bases; junction bases not matched to a gene: 7. The CDR3 is CASSEWGTGDNSPLHF. CDR3 in DNA: TGTGCCAGCAGTGAATGGGGGACAGGCGACAATTCACCCCTCCACTTT.

This chain joins TRBV2 and TRBJ2-7; 7 positions match TRBD1. J was trimmed by 2 bases and V by 2 bases; bases with no gene match: 3. This CDR3 is built from 14 residues. CDR1 is SNHLY and CDR2 is FYNNEI in the germline V gene. The DNA of the CDR3 is TGTGCCAGCAGTGAATACAGGGGCGCCTACGAGCAGTACTTC. It translates to CASSEYRGAYEQYF.

This clone was recorded a few times. The rearrangement links TRBV2 to TRBJ2-6, with 9 bases aligning to TRBD1. The V segment lost 7 bases and the J segment 3 bases; nucleotides outside the gene matches: 10. The CDR3 totals 17 residues. CDR1 is SNHLY and CDR2 is FYNNEI in the germline V gene. The CDR3 loop reads CASTPTGTGSGANVLTF. The DNA for the CDR3 is TGTGCCAGCACACCCACCGGGACAGGGAGTGGGGCCAACGTCCTGACTTTC.

The rearrangement joins TRBV7-6 to TRBJ2-2; TRBD1 might be the D (6 bases). CDR1 and CDR2 from the germline V gene are SGHVS and FNYEAQ. CDR3 length equals 18 residues. Deletions cut 3 bases from V and 2 bases from J, with 19 bases between. The CDR3: CASSLATGLHINTGELFF. As DNA, the CDR3 is TGTGCCAGCAGCTTGGCGACAGGTCTCCACATAAACACCGGGGAGCTGTTTTTT.

This sequence joins TRBV5-1 and TRBJ2-1; 8 bases fit TRBD1. Germline CDR1 is SGHRS and CDR2 is YFSETQ. V dropped 4 bases and J dropped 2; count of bases not matched to a gene: 5. This CDR3 contains 15 residues. The CDR3 DNA is TGCGCCAGCAGCGTGGGACAGGCTACCTACAATGAGCAGTTCTTC. As protein: CASSVGQATYNEQFF. The whole variable domain, remainder taken from reference TRBV5-1 and TRBJ2-1, is KAGVTQTPRYLIKTRGQQVTLSCSPISGHRSVSWYQQTPGQGLQFLFEYFSETQRNKGNFPGRFSGRQFSNSRSEMNVSTLELGDSALYLCASSVGQATYNEQFFGPGTRLTVL.

The genes are TRBV18 and TRBJ1-1; D is unresolved. Trimming took 0 bases from V and 0 from J, leaving 20 bases between them. CDR1 is KGHSH, CDR2 LQKENI, per germline. This CDR3 region has 19 residues. CDR3 nucleotide sequence: TGTGCCAGCTCACCACCGCGTACCCCCGCCCTCCCGATGAACACTGAAGCTTTCTTT. Translation: CASSPPRTPALPMNTEAFF.

The rearrangement links TRBV5-1 to TRBJ1-4; D may be TRBD1 (5 bases). The CDR3 length is 14 residues. V lost 4 bases to trimming and J lost 4 bases, with 11 bases between them. CDR1 is SGHRS, CDR2 YFSETQ, per germline. In nucleotides, the CDR3 is TGCGCCAGCAGCCTGGGACCCGATAATGAAAAACTGTTTTTT. Translating it yields CASSLGPDNEKLFF. The whole variable domain, filled in from reference TRBV5-1 and TRBJ1-4, reads KAGVTQTPRYLIKTRGQQVTLSCSPISGHRSVSWYQQTPGQGLQFLFEYFSETQRNKGNFPGRFSGRQFSNSRSEMNVSTLELGDSALYLCASSLGPDNEKLFFGSGTQLSVL.

This chain uses TRBV7-9 with TRBJ1-5, with a weak D call TRBD1 (5 bases). The CDR3 contains 14 residues. Germline CDR1 reads SEHNR; CDR2 reads FQNEAQ (reference sequence). V lost 0 bases, J lost 3 bases, and 6 bases lay in between. The CDR3 loop is CASSLAGDNQPQHF. For the CDR3, the DNA is TGTGCCAGCAGCTTAGCGGGGGACAATCAGCCCCAGCATTTT.

V is TRBV14 and J is TRBJ2-1; 7 bases agree with TRBD2. Trimming took 1 base from V and 5 from J; bases not matched to a gene: 8. The length of the CDR3 is 16 residues. CDR1 is SGHDN and CDR2 is FVKESK in the germline V gene. The CDR3 loop is CASSQASVRGNNEQFF. DNA of the CDR3: TGTGCCAGCAGCCAAGCCTCAGTGCGGGGGAACAATGAGCAGTTCTTC.

The DNA for the CDR3 is TGCGCCAGCACGAAGGACAGGGCCACTGAAGCTTTCTTT. Translated: CASTKDRATEAFF. This chain links TRBV10-2 with TRBJ1-1; 8 bases match TRBD1. V dropped 7 bases and J dropped 4; count of bases not matched to a gene: 5. Germline V lookup: CDR1 WSHSY, CDR2 SAAADI. This CDR3 has 13 residues.

Points on this clone: In the same sample, other DNA sequences code for this CDR3. V and J are TRBV11-1 and TRBJ2-7; possibly TRBD1 for D (6 bases). With 4 bases removed from V and 2 bases from J, the gap between germline ends came to 21 bases. Germline CDR1 SGHAT, CDR2 FQDESV (reference sequence). The CDR3 runs to 17 residues. For the CDR3, the DNA is TGTGCCAGCAGCTCAGCCCGGCCGGTGAGGGGGACCTACGAGCAGTACTTC. It encodes CASSSARPVRGTYEQYF.

A remark on this clone: The junction differs from germline at one of its ends, possibly a read error. The rearrangement uses TRBV6-1 and TRBJ2-7; D perhaps matches TRBD1 (7 bases). The CDR3 runs to 15 residues. CDR1 MNHNS and CDR2 SASEGT come from the germline V gene. The CDR3 DNA is TGTGCCAGCACTGAAGCCCCAGGGGGGTCCTACGAGCAGTACTTC. This gives the protein CASTEAPGGSYEQYF.

By share, this clone ranks as medium-sized. This rearrangement joins TRBV7-8 to TRBJ1-1; TRBD1 matches at 7 bases. The CDR3 spans 21 residues. The V and J ends lost 2 bases and 0 bases, in that order; junction bases with no gene match: 21. Germline V CDR1 and CDR2: SGHVS, FQNEAQ. CDR3 protein: CASSLSYTMGHRGDMNTEAFF. The CDR3 DNA reads as TGTGCCAGCAGCTTATCCTACACAATGGGTCACAGGGGAGACATGAACACTGAAGCTTTCTTT.

This CDR3 is CASSMASGVTQYF. CDR3 coding DNA: TGTGCCAGTAGTATGGCTAGCGGTGTGACCCAGTACTTC. The rearrangement uses TRBV19 and TRBJ2-5; 7 bases match TRBD2. The length of the CDR3 is 13 residues. The V and J ends lost 3 bases and 7 bases, in that order; junction bases with no gene match: 5. Per germline, CDR1 LNHDA and CDR2 SQIVND (reference sequence).

The V gene is TRBV12-5, the J gene TRBJ1-1, with a possible D match to TRBD1 (5 bases). CDR1 and CDR2 (germline): LGHNT, FRNRAP. This CDR3 contains 15 residues. The V end lost 6 bases, the J end lost 0 bases, and 14 bases lay between the germline ends. CDR3: CASGPAGRLNTEAFF. In nucleotides, the CDR3 is TGTGCTAGTGGACCCGCAGGGAGGTTGAACACTGAAGCTTTCTTT.

This clone is a singleton in its sample. CDR3 nucleotide sequence: TGTGCCAACACCGAGGCGGGATTTAACACTGAAGCTTTCTTT. This gives the protein CANTEAGFNTEAFF. The V call is TRBV6-6, the J call TRBJ1-1; unclear D gene. V lost 10 bases, J lost 2 bases, and 17 bases lay in between. Germline V gene sequence: CDR1 MNHNY, CDR2 SVGAGI (reference sequence). CDR3 length: 14 amino acids.

This rearrangement joins TRBV5-1 to TRBJ1-1, with 11 bases matching TRBD1. Germline CDR1 SGHRS, CDR2 YFSETQ. The V and J ends lost 4 bases and 5 bases, in that order; junction bases with no gene match: 10. This CDR3 spans 16 amino acids. In nucleotides, the CDR3 is TGCGCCAGCAGCGAGGGACAGGGGGTATTGCGGACTGAAGCTTTCTTT. It translates to CASSEGQGVLRTEAFF.

This clone was observed a handful of times. The CDR3 here is CASSFSDRGTEAFF. CDR3 DNA: TGTGCCAGCAGCTTTTCTGATAGGGGCACTGAAGCTTTCTTT. The genes are TRBV11-2 and TRBJ1-1; the D gene is possibly TRBD1 (5 bases). CDR1 is SGHAT and CDR2 is FQNNGV in the germline V gene. V gave up 3 bases and J gave up 4 bases, with 12 bases separating them. This CDR3 is 14 amino acids long.

V gene TRBV15 combines with J gene TRBJ1-2; D is undetermined. Germline-derived CDR1 and CDR2 are LNHNV and YYDKDF (reference sequence). CDR3 length: 14 amino acids. The V gene lost 3 bases and the J gene lost 2 bases, with 10 bases spanning the gap. The DNA of the CDR3 is TGTGCCACCAGCAGGGCGGTTACGAACTATGGCTACACCTTC. Translation: CATSRAVTNYGYTF. Variable domain in full (rest from reference TRBV15 and TRBJ1-2): DAMVIQNPRYQVTQFGKPVTLSCSQTLNHNVMYWYQQKSSQAPKLLFHYYDKDFNNEADTPDNFQSRRPNTSFCFLDIRSPGLGDTAMYLCATSRAVTNYGYTFGSGTRLTVV.

Comment on this clone: This CDR3 is also generated by other DNA sequences in the sample. J is TRBJ1-1 and V is TRBV29-1; D ambiguous. Per germline, CDR1 SQVTM and CDR2 ANQGSEA. The CDR3 consists of 13 residues. V dropped 3 bases and J dropped 2 bases, with 10 bases sitting between them. CDR3 residues: CSVDGGRNTEAFF. CDR3 nucleotide sequence: TGCAGCGTTGACGGAGGACGAAACACTGAAGCTTTCTTT.

The rearrangement joins TRBV27 to TRBJ2-7; 7 nucleotides line up with TRBD2. This CDR3 has 16 amino acids. In germline, CDR1 is MNHEY, CDR2 SMNVEV (reference sequence). V was clipped by 3 bases and J by 2 bases; unmatched bases: 10. CDR3 nucleotide sequence: TGTGCCAGCAGTTTCGCCGGCGCTAGCGGAGCCTACGAGCAGTACTTC. It specifies CASSFAGASGAYEQYF.